This T cell receptor (beta chain) comes out of a study of blood T cell repertoires in COVID-19. Study background: PBMCs, B-cell-depleted T cells, or T cells were the source of the cDNA or gDNA that made up the material.

CDR1 is SGHTA, CDR2 FQGTGA, per germline. Trimming at V came to 1 base and at J to 4 bases, leaving 8 bases not matched to a gene. The CDR3 loop spans 16 amino acids. Using immunoSEQ multiplex PCR, the repertoire was profiled, and TCRdb retains in-frame clones only, with some absent. The table lists fewer than 350,000 clones, 85% of them singletons. This clone came up once. V is TRBV7-3 and J is TRBJ2-3, with 7 bases aligning to TRBD2. The receptor's source is a woman aged 25 to 45 who had been exposed to COVID-19. What was sequenced was PBMCs or T cells enriched from blood (not recorded which). The CDR3 region is CASSLKGGSGADTQYF. CDR3 nucleotides: TGTGCCAGCAGCTTAAAAGGCGGGAGTGGGGCAGATACGCAGTATTTT.